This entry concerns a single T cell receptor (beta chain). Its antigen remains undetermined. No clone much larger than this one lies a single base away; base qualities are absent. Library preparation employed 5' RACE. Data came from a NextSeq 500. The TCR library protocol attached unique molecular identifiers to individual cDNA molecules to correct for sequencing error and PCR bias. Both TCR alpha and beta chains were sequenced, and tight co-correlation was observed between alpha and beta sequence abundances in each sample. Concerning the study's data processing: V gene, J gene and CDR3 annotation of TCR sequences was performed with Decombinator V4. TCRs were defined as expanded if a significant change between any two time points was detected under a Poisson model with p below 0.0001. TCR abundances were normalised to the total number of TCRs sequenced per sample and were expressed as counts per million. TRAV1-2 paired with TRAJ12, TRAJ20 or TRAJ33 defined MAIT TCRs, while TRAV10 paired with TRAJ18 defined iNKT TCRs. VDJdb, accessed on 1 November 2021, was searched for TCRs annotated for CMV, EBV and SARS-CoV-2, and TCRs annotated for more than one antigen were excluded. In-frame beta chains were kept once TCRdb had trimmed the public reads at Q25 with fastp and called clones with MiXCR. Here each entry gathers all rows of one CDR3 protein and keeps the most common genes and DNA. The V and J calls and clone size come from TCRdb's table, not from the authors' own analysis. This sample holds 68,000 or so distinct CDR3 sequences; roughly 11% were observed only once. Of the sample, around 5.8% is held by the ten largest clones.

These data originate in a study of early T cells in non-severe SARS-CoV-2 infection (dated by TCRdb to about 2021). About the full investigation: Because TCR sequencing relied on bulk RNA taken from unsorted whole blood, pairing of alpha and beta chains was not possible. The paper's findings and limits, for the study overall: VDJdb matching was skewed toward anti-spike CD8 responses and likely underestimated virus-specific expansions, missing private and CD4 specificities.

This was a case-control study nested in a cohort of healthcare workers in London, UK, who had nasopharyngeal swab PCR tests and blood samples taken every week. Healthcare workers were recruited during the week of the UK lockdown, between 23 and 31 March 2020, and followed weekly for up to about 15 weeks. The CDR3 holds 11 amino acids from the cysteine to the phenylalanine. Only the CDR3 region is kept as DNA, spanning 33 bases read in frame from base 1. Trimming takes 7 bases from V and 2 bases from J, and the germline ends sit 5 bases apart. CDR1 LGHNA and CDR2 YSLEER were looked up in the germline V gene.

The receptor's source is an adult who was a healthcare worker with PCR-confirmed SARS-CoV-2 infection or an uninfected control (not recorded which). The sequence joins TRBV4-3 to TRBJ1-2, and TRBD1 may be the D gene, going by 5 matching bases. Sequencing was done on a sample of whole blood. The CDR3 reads CASKGNYGYTF. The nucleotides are TGCGCCAGCAAGGGGAACTATGGCTACACCTTC.